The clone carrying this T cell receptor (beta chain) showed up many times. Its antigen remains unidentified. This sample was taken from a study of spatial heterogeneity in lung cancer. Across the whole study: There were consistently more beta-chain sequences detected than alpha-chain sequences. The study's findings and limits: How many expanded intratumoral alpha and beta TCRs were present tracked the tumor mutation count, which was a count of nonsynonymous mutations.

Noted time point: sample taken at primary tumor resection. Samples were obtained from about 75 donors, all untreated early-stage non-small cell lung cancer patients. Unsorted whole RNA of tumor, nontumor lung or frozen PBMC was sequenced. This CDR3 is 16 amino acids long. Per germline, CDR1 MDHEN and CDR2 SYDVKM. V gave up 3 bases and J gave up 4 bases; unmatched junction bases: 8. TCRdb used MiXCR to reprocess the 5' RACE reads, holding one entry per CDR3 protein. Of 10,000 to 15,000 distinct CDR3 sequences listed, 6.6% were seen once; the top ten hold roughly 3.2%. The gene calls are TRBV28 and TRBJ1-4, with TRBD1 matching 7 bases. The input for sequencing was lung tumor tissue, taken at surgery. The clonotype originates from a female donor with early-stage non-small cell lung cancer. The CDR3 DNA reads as TGTGCCAGCAGTTTTCAAGGTGGGGACAGTAATGAAAAACTGTTTTTT. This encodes CASSFQGGDSNEKLFF.